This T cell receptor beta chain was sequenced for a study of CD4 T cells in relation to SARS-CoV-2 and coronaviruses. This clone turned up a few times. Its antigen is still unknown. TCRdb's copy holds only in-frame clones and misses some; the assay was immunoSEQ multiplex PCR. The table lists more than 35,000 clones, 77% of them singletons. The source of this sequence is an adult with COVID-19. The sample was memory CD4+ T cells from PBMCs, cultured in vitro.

CDR3 region: CASSHTLMPGVGGWDTQYF. The CDR3 coding sequence is TGTGCCAGCAGCCACACCTTGATGCCGGGAGTCGGTGGGTGGGATACGCAGTATTTT. The chain employs TRBV5-4 and TRBJ2-3, with D maybe TRBD2 (6 bases). With 4 bases removed from V and 6 bases from J, the gap between germline ends came to 30 bases. There are 19 residues in the CDR3. Per germline, CDR1 SGHNT and CDR2 YYREEE (reference sequence).